This TCR beta chain was recovered during a study of shared clonotypes between healthy human individuals. Points from the study as a whole: Apart from blood, nothing was sampled; tissue repertoires likely differ. Enrolling few donors narrowed the genetic and exposure-history diversity that was represented. Naive subsets generally exceeded memory subsets in estimated richness.

As for this clone: The target antigen is unknown.

The V gene lost 3 bases and the J gene lost 5 bases, with 16 bases spanning the gap. CDR3 length equals 15 residues. Germline CDR1 reads MNHEY; CDR2 reads SMNVEV (reference sequence). Genomic DNA from each subset was divided evenly over several immunoSEQ plates. Method: immunoSEQ multiplex PCR; TCRdb's copy keeps in-frame clones and lacks some. The sample has hundreds of thousands of clones, 74% seen once. The genes are TRBV27 and TRBJ2-5; D unclear. The source of this sequence is a woman between 25 and 40 years old in good health. The sequencing input was memory CD4+ T cells sorted from blood. The subset was: CD45RA-negative fraction. As DNA, the CDR3 is TGTGCCAGCAGTTTGAGCTCAGGCGGTTGGGAGACCCAGTACTTC. This encodes CASSLSSGGWETQYF.